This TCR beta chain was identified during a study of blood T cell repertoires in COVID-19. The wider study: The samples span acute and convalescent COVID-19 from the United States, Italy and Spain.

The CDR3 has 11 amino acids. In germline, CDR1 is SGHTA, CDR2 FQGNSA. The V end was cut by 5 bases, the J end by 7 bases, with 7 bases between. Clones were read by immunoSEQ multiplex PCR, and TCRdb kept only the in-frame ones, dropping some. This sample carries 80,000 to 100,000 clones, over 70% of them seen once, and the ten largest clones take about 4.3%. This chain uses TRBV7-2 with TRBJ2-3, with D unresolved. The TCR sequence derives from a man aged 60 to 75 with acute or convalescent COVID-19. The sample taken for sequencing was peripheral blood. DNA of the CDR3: TGTGCCAGCAGCGGCAAGAATACGCAGTATTTT. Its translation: CASSGKNTQYF.